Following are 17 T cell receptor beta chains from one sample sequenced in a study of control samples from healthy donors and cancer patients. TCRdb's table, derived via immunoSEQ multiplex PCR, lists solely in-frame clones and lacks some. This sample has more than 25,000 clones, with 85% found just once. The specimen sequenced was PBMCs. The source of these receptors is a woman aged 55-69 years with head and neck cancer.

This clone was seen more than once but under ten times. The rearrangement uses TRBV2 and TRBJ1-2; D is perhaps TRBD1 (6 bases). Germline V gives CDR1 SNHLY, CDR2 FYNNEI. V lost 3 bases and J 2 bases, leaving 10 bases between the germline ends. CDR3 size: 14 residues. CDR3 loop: CASSERGVNYGYTF. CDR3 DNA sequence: TGTGCCAGCAGTGAGAGGGGGGTAAACTATGGCTACACCTTC.

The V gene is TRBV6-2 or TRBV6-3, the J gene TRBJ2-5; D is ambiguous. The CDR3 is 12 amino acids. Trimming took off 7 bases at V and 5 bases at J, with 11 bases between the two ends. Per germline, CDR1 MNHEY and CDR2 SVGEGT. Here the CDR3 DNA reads TGTGCCAGCACCCCCTTCGGGGAGACCCAGTACTTC. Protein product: CASTPFGETQYF.

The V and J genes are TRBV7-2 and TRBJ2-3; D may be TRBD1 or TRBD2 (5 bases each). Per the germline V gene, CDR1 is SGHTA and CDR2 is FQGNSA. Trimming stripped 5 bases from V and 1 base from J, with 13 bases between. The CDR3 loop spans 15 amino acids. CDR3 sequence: CASSPGSWGTDTQYF. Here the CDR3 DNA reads TGTGCCAGCAGCCCAGGGAGTTGGGGCACAGATACGCAGTATTTT.

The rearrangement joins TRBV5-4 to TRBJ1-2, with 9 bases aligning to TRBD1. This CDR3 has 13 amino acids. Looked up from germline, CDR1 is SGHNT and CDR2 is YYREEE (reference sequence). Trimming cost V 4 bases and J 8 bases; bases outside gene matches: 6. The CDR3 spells CASSAYRGQGYTF. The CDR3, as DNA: TGTGCCAGCAGCGCCTACAGGGGGCAAGGCTACACCTTC.

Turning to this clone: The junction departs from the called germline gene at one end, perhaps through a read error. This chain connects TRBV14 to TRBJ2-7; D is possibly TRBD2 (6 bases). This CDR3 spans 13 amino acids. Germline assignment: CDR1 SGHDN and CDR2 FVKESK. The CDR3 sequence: CASSPEVDYEQYF. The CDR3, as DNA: TGTGCCAGCAGCCCGGAGGTGGACTACGAGCAGTACTTT.

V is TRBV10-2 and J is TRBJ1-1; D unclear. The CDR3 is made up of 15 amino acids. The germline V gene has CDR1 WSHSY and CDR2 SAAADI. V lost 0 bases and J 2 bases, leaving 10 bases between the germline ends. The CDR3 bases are TGCGCCAGCAGTGAGTCGACGAGGGCCAACACTGAAGCTTTCTTT. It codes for CASSESTRANTEAFF.

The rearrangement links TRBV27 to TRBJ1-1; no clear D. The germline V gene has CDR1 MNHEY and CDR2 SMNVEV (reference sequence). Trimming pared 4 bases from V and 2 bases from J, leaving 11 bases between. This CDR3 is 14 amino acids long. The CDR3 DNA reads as TGTGCCAGCAGTTCCCAAAACAGAAACACTGAAGCTTTCTTT. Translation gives CASSSQNRNTEAFF.

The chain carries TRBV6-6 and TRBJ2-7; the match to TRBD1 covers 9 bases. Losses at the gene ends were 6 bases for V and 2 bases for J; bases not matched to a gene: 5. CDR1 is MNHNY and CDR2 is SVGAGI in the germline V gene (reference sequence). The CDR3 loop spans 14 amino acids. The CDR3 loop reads CASSTGTGPYEQYF. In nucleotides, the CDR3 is TGTGCCAGCAGCACCGGGACAGGGCCCTACGAGCAGTACTTC.

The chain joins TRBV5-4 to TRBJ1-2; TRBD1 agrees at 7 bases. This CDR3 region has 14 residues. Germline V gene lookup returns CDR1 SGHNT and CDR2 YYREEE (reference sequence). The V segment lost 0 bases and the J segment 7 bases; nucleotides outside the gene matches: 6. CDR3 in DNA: TGTGCCAGCAGCTTGGGGGGACAGCAGGCTGGCTACACCTTC. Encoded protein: CASSLGGQQAGYTF.

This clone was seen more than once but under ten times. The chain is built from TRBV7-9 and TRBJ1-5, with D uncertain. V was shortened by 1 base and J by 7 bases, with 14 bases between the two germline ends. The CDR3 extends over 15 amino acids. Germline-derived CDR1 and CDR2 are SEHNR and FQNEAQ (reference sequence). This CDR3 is CASSLGRFPRQPQHF. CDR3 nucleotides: TGTGCCAGCAGCTTAGGGCGGTTCCCTCGCCAGCCCCAGCATTTT.

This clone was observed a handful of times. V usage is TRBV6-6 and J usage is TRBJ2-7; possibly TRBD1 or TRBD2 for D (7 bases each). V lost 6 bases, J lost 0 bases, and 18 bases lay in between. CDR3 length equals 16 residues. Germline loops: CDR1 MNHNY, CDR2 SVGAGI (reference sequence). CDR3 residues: CASSNQGGALSYEQYF. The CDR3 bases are TGTGCCAGCAGCAACCAGGGGGGGGCACTCTCCTACGAGCAGTACTTC.

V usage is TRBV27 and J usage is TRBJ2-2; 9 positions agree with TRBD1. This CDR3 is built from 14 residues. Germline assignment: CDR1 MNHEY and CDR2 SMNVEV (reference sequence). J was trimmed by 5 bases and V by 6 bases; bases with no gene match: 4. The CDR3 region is CASRWDRETGELFF. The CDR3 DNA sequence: TGTGCCAGCAGATGGGACAGGGAAACCGGGGAGCTGTTTTTT.

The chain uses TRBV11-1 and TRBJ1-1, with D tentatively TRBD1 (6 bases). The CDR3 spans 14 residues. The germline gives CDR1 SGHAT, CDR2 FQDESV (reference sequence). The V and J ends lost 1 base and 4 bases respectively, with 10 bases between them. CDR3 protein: CASSLGQGSTEAFF. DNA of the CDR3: TGTGCCAGCAGCTTAGGGCAGGGGAGCACTGAAGCTTTCTTT.

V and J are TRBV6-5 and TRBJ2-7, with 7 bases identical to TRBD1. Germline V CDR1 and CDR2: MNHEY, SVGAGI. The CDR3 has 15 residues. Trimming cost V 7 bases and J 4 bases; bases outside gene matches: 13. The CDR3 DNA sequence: TGTGCCAGCACCAAAGGGACAGACGGAAGATACGAGCAGTACTTC. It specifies CASTKGTDGRYEQYF.

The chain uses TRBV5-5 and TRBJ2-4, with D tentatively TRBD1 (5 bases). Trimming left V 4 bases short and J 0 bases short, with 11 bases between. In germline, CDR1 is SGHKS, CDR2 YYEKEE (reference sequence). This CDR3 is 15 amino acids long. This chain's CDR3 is CASSPWGLAKNIQYF. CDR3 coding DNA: TGTGCCAGCAGCCCGTGGGGCTTAGCCAAAAACATTCAGTACTTC.

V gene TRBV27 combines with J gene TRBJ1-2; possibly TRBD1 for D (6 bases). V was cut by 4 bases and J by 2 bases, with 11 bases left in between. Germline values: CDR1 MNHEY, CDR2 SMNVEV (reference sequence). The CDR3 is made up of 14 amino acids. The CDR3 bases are TGTGCCAGCAGTTCCATGACAGGAAACTATGGCTACACCTTC. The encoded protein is CASSSMTGNYGYTF.

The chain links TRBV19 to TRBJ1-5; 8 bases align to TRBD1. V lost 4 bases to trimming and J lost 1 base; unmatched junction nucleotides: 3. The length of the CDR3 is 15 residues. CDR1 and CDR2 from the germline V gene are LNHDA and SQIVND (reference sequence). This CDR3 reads CASSRGQGSNQPQHF. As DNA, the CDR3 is TGTGCCAGTAGTAGAGGACAGGGAAGCAATCAGCCCCAGCATTTT.